In its sample, the clone carrying this T cell receptor beta chain was seen a few times. In germline, CDR1 is MNHNS, CDR2 SASEGT. The CDR3 totals 15 residues. V gave up 6 bases and J gave up 4 bases, with 13 bases separating them. The data stem from a study of identical twins. A single record per CDR3 protein comes from TCRdb applying MiXCR to the 5' RACE reads. Of over 600,000 distinct CDR3 sequences listed, over 20% were seen once; the top ten hold more than 4%. This sample also belongs to another study, concerning T cells expressing NK-cell markers.

The clonotype was recovered from a woman aged 18-29 years in good health. V gene TRBV6-1 combines with J gene TRBJ2-6; perhaps TRBD1 as D (5 bases). Material: PBMCs. The CDR3 is CASRTGQAGANVLTF. The CDR3 DNA sequence: TGTGCCAGCAGAACAGGCCAGGCCGGGGCCAACGTCCTGACTTTC.